Shown below are 21 T cell receptor beta chains from a single sample sequenced in a study of graft-versus-host responses after intestinal transplantation. The assay was immunoSEQ multiplex PCR, and TCRdb's table has in-frame clones only and misses some. The repertoire holds tens of thousands of clones, with approximately 87% as singletons. The sequencing used PBMCs, collected 27 to 29 days after intestinal transplant. Receptor source: a human patient who received an intestinal transplant, so some T cells may come from the graft donor.

The V call is TRBV11-3, the J call TRBJ2-3, with a weak D call TRBD2 (5 bases). V was trimmed by 5 bases and J by 5 bases, leaving 14 bases between them. The CDR3 has 14 amino acids. Looked up from germline, CDR1 is SGHNT and CDR2 is YENEEA. CDR3 DNA: TGTGCCAGCAGCCCCGGAGGAGCAATAGATACGCAGTATTTT. Amino acid sequence: CASSPGGAIDTQYF.

The chain carries TRBV5-5 and TRBJ2-4, with 10 positions matching TRBD2. Unmatched junction bases numbered 9, after V lost 0 bases and J lost 3 bases. The CDR3 runs to 18 residues. Germline V lookup: CDR1 SGHKS, CDR2 YYEKEE (reference sequence). CDR3 sequence reads: CASSLEPAGGLSKNIQYF. DNA for the CDR3: TGTGCCAGCAGCTTGGAGCCAGCGGGGGGGCTCAGCAAAAACATTCAGTACTTC.

The CDR3 DNA reads as TGCGCCAGCAGCTGGGAGACATTCTACGAGCAGTACTTC. Its protein product is CASSWETFYEQYF. The V gene is TRBV5-1, the J gene TRBJ2-7, with D maybe TRBD2 (5 bases). V was pared by 3 bases and J by 3 bases, with 10 bases between. The germline V gene encodes CDR1 SGHRS and CDR2 YFSETQ. There are 13 residues in the CDR3.

In DNA, the CDR3 is TGTGCCAGCAGGCTCACCCATCTCCATACGCAGTATTTT. Protein: CASRLTHLHTQYF. The chain employs TRBV27 and TRBJ2-3, with unresolved D. The germline CDR1 and CDR2 sequences are MNHEY and SMNVEV (reference sequence). This CDR3 region has 13 residues. V was trimmed by 6 bases and J by 7 bases, leaving 14 bases between them.

This clone was seen just once. V is TRBV9 and J is TRBJ2-1; TRBD2 aligns across 12 bases. The CDR3 extends over 16 amino acids. The trim removed 4 bases at V and 6 bases at J, leaving 8 bases unmatched. Germline V lookup: CDR1 SGDLS, CDR2 YYNGEE. CDR3 nucleotide sequence: TGTGCCAGCAGCCCAGGAGGACTAGCGGGGTTCAATGAGCAGTTCTTC. It translates to CASSPGGLAGFNEQFF. Supplemented by reference TRBV9 and TRBJ2-1, the full variable domain reads DSGVTQTPKHLITATGQRVTLRCSPRSGDLSVYWYQQSLDQGLQFLIQYYNGEERAKGNILERFSAQQFPDLHSELNLSSLELGDSALYFCASSPGGLAGFNEQFFGPGTRLTVL.

The chain employs TRBV28 and TRBJ1-5; tentatively, D is TRBD1 (6 bases). The CDR3 is made up of 11 amino acids. Between the trimmed V and J ends, which lost 5 bases and 12 bases, there was a span of 11 bases. Germline values: CDR1 MDHEN, CDR2 SYDVKM. For the CDR3, the DNA is TGTGCCAGCAGTCAACAGGGAAGCCAGCATTTT. Protein product: CASSQQGSQHF. Full variable domain (rest looked up from reference TRBV28 and TRBJ1-5): DVKVTQSSRYLVKRTGEKVFLECVQDMDHENMFWYRQDPGLGLRLIYFSYDVKMKEKGDIPEGYSVSREKKERFSLILESASTNQTSMYLCASSQQGSQHFGDGTRLSIL.

This chain uses TRBV7-9 with TRBJ2-7, with unresolved D. The CDR3 is made up of 13 amino acids. V lost 1 base, J lost 2 bases, and 6 bases lay in between. In germline, CDR1 is SEHNR, CDR2 FQNEAQ (reference sequence). CDR3 loop: CASSLENTYEQYF. In nucleotides, the CDR3 is TGTGCCAGCAGCTTAGAGAACACCTACGAGCAGTACTTC.

The V call is TRBV5-1, the J call TRBJ2-7, with TRBD1 identical over 8 bases. The CDR3 sequence is 18 residues long. In germline, CDR1 is SGHRS, CDR2 YFSETQ. The V segment lost 3 bases and the J segment 2 bases; nucleotides outside the gene matches: 16. CDR3 coding DNA: TGCGCCAGCAGCTCCGAAGGACAGGGTTTTTATGCTCCCTACGAGCAGTACTTC. It specifies CASSSEGQGFYAPYEQYF.

The CDR3 DNA sequence: TGTGCCAGCAGTGAAGCGCTTCAGGGACTAGCCAGAGAGACCCAGTACTTC. Protein sequence: CASSEALQGLARETQYF. The chain is built from TRBV2 and TRBJ2-5; 9 bases line up with TRBD2. CDR3 size: 17 residues. V dropped 0 bases and J dropped 4; count of bases not matched to a gene: 9. CDR1 is SNHLY, CDR2 FYNNEI, per germline.

This chain links TRBV2 with TRBJ1-2; D call uncertain. Germline-derived CDR1 and CDR2 are SNHLY and FYNNEI. V was pared by 3 bases and J by 1 base, with 15 bases between. The length of the CDR3 is 16 residues. The CDR3 loop reads CASSDGWAKLNYGYTF. CDR3 nucleotide sequence: TGTGCCAGCAGTGATGGTTGGGCGAAACTTAACTATGGCTACACCTTC.

The CDR3 bases are TGTGCCAGCAGTTCCAGACAGGGGAAGAACACCGGGGAGCTGTTTTTT. It specifies CASSSRQGKNTGELFF. The V call is TRBV27, the J call TRBJ2-2, with 8 nucleotides matching TRBD1. There are 16 residues in the CDR3. The ends lost 4 bases at V and 1 base at J; junction bases unmatched: 5. In germline, CDR1 is MNHEY, CDR2 SMNVEV (reference sequence).

The CDR3 sequence: CASSLIQGAGANVLTF. The CDR3 region has the DNA TGTGCCAGCAGCTTGATCCAGGGTGCTGGGGCCAACGTCCTGACTTTC. The chain is built from TRBV7-3 and TRBJ2-6; perhaps TRBD1 as D (5 bases). The CDR3 sequence is 16 residues long. V gave up 3 bases and J gave up 2 bases, with 11 bases separating them. Germline CDR1 and CDR2: SGHTA and FQGTGA.

The chain combines TRBV5-1 with TRBJ2-5; D possibly corresponds to TRBD1 (5 bases). The J call is doubtful: the DNA matches TRBJ2-7 better. CDR3 length equals 12 residues. CDR1 and CDR2 (germline): SGHRS, YFSETQ. Here the CDR3 reads CASSYDSYEQYF. For the CDR3, the DNA is TGCGCCAGCAGCTACGACAGCTACGAGCAGTACTTC.

This chain connects TRBV28 to TRBJ2-2; D tentatively reads TRBD1 or TRBD2 (6 bases each). V lost 2 bases and J 7 bases, leaving 23 bases between the germline ends. The V gene's germline CDR1 is MDHEN and CDR2 SYDVKM. This CDR3 is 18 amino acids long. As DNA, the CDR3 is TGTGCCAGCAGTTTAGGGTTAGGGGGAGGAGGATACAGCGGGGAGCTGTTTTTT. Protein sequence: CASSLGLGGGGYSGELFF. The complete variable domain, with remaining parts taken from reference TRBV28 and TRBJ2-2, reads DVKVTQSSRYLVKRTGEKVFLECVQDMDHENMFWYRQDPGLGLRLIYFSYDVKMKEKGDIPEGYSVSREKKERFSLILESASTNQTSMYLCASSLGLGGGGYSGELFFGEGSRLTVL.

J is TRBJ1-6 and V is TRBV15, with no clear D. Trimming stripped 0 bases from V and 10 bases from J, with 13 bases between. Germline CDR1 LNHNV, CDR2 YYDKDF (reference sequence). The CDR3 contains 15 residues. The CDR3 DNA reads as TGTGCCACCAGCAGAGATCGAGGAGCCGGCTCACCCCTCCACTTT. As protein: CATSRDRGAGSPLHF.

This sequence joins TRBV28 and TRBJ1-4; 7 bases line up with TRBD1. V trimming: 6 bases; J trimming: 0 bases; junction bases outside the gene matches: 16. The CDR3 length is 19 residues. Looked up from germline, CDR1 is MDHEN and CDR2 is SYDVKM. The CDR3 loop reads CASRIRDYRGPTTNEKLFF. CDR3 coding DNA: TGTGCCAGCAGAATAAGGGATTACAGGGGCCCTACAACTAATGAAAAACTGTTTTTT.

This clone was recorded a few times. V gene TRBV2 combines with J gene TRBJ1-4; the D is unclear. Germline V gives CDR1 SNHLY, CDR2 FYNNEI. The CDR3 sequence is 15 residues long. V was pared by 0 bases and J by 5 bases, with 10 bases between. The CDR3 DNA reads as TGTGCCAGCAGTGAAGCTGGCAGATTAAATGAAAAACTGTTTTTT. Translated: CASSEAGRLNEKLFF.

Of note for this clone: The junction shows a germline mismatch at one end, possibly a read error. CDR3 bases: TGTGTCAGCAGTGAAGGGTTAGCGGGTGCAGATACGCAGTATTTT. It encodes CVSSEGLAGADTQYF. The chain couples TRBV6-1 to TRBJ2-3; TRBD2 agrees at 7 bases. The CDR3 sequence is 15 residues long. CDR1 is MNHNS, CDR2 SASEGT, per germline.

The V and J genes are TRBV5-6 and TRBJ2-5; D is perhaps TRBD2 (6 bases). Trimming removed 0 bases from V and 2 bases from J, with 11 bases in between. The CDR3 consists of 15 residues. Per the germline V gene, CDR1 is SGHDT and CDR2 is YYEEEE. The CDR3 here is CASSLVVSGQETQYF. The CDR3 nucleotides read TGTGCCAGCAGCTTGGTTGTTAGCGGACAAGAGACCCAGTACTTC.

This chain connects TRBV19 to TRBJ1-5, with D perhaps TRBD1 (6 bases). The CDR3 extends over 14 amino acids. Germline V CDR1 and CDR2: LNHDA, SQIVND (reference sequence). V shed 5 bases and J shed 2 bases, with 10 bases lying between them. CDR3 loop: CASSGAGGNQPQHF. Written as DNA, the CDR3 is TGTGCCAGTAGTGGGGCAGGGGGCAATCAGCCCCAGCATTTT.

This clone was seen more than once but under ten times. The chain has TRBV10-2 and TRBJ2-1; D call uncertain. The germline CDR1 and CDR2 sequences are WSHSY and SAAADI. V was shortened by 2 bases and J by 9 bases, with 8 bases between the two germline ends. The CDR3 sequence is 12 residues long. The CDR3 loop is CASSEIGTEQFF. CDR3 bases: TGCGCCAGCAGTGAGATAGGTACTGAGCAGTTCTTC.